These 11 T cell receptor beta chains were all obtained from the same sample, sequenced in a study of T cells in Graves' hyperthyroidism and ophthalmopathy. Amplification yielded TCR beta CDR3 regions, with RNA transcripts as the source. The TCR CDR3 first-round RT-PCR relied on the HTBI primer set. TCRdb reanalysed the multiplex PCR reads using MiXCR and keeps one entry per CDR3 protein. The data show 550,000 to 800,000 distinct CDR3 sequences, with less than 20% seen just once and under 10% held by the top ten. Sequencing was carried out using blood. Receptors originate from a man aged 18 to 30 with Graves' hyperthyroidism.

This clonotype appeared many times. V gene TRBV7-2 combines with J gene TRBJ2-3; 12 bases agree with TRBD2. The CDR3 has 16 amino acids. CDR1 SGHTA and CDR2 FQGNSA come from the germline V gene. With 0 bases clipped from V and 5 bases from J, the junction kept 3 bases outside the gene matches. The CDR3 spells CASSLAASGRGDTQYF. Here the CDR3 DNA reads TGTGCCAGCAGCTTAGCTGCTAGCGGGAGGGGAGATACGCAGTATTTT.

V usage is TRBV11-2 and J usage is TRBJ1-3, with D perhaps matching TRBD1 (6 bases). The CDR3 covers 18 residues. Trimming cost V 2 bases and J 2 bases, with 19 bases left between them. CDR1 is SGHAT and CDR2 is FQNNGV in the germline V gene. This CDR3 reads CASSLPIPPWTAGNTIYF. Here the CDR3 DNA reads TGTGCCAGCAGCTTACCCATACCACCTTGGACAGCTGGAAACACCATATATTTT. Full variable domain (missing parts from reference TRBV11-2 and TRBJ1-3): EAGVAQSPRYKIIEKRQSVAFWCNPISGHATLYWYQQILGQGPKLLIQFQNNGVVDDSQLPKDRFSAERLKGVDSTLKIQPAKLEDSAVYLCASSLPIPPWTAGNTIYFGEGSWLTVV.

V is TRBV14 and J is TRBJ2-7; no definite D call. The CDR3 has 13 amino acids. V was pared by 1 base and J by 5 bases, with 9 bases between. Germline V gene sequence: CDR1 SGHDN, CDR2 FVKESK. In DNA form, the CDR3 reads TGTGCCAGCAGCCAAGGCGCTTCCCACGAGCAGTACTTC. Its translation: CASSQGASHEQYF. Full variable domain (rest looked up from reference TRBV14 and TRBJ2-7): EAGVTQFPSHSVIEKGQTVTLRCDPISGHDNLYWYRRVMGKEIKFLLHFVKESKQDESGMPNNRFLAERTGGTYSTLKVQPAELEDSGVYFCASSQGASHEQYFGPGTRLTVT.

CDR3 in amino acids: CASSRQDRGYEQYF. The CDR3 DNA is TGCGCCAGCAGCCGCCAGGACAGGGGCTACGAGCAGTACTTC. The chain has TRBV4-1 and TRBJ2-7; 9 bases are a match to TRBD1. CDR1 MGHRA and CDR2 YSYEKL come from the germline V gene. J gave up 3 bases and V 4 bases, and 4 bases lay outside the gene matches. The CDR3 loop spans 14 amino acids.

This clonotype occurred many times. The CDR3 sequence: CASSFSRVTDTQYF. CDR3 bases: TGTGCCAGCAGTTTTTCCAGGGTCACAGATACGCAGTATTTT. The chain carries TRBV2 and TRBJ2-3, with D perhaps matching TRBD1 (5 bases). Trimming stripped 5 bases from V and 2 bases from J, with 11 bases between. CDR1 and CDR2 (germline): SNHLY, FYNNEI. The length of the CDR3 is 14 residues.

Ten or more counts support this clonotype. The rearrangement joins TRBV11-2 to TRBJ2-2; D is unresolved. The CDR3 length is 13 residues. The germline gives CDR1 SGHAT, CDR2 FQNNGV. Trimming removed 1 base at V and 4 bases at J, with 4 bases between. The CDR3 sequence is CASSLARTGELFF. The CDR3 DNA sequence: TGTGCCAGCAGCTTAGCCCGCACCGGGGAGCTGTTTTTT.

This clonotype was recorded a few times. The rearrangement uses TRBV7-9 and TRBJ1-4; D ambiguous. Germline V gene data show CDR1 as SEHNR and CDR2 as FQNEAQ (reference sequence). The CDR3 has 15 residues. V was clipped by 1 base and J by 4 bases, with 10 bases between them. The CDR3, as DNA: TGTGCCAGCAGCTTAGAGAGCCTGTTTAATGAAAAACTGTTTTTT. As protein: CASSLESLFNEKLFF.

The rearrangement links TRBV28 to TRBJ1-3; D uncertain. V was clipped by 4 bases and J by 3 bases, with 4 bases between them. The CDR3 contains 12 residues. Per germline, CDR1 MDHEN and CDR2 SYDVKM. CDR3 sequence (DNA): TGTGCCAGCAGTTCTAATGGAAACACCATATATTTT. It is translated as CASSSNGNTIYF.

The chain links TRBV28 to TRBJ1-6; the D is unclear. This CDR3 has 15 amino acids. CDR1 and CDR2 (germline): MDHEN, SYDVKM. Trimming removed 3 bases at V and 7 bases at J, with 13 bases between. The CDR3 sequence is CASSFETVGNSPLHF. In DNA, the CDR3 is TGTGCCAGCAGTTTCGAGACGGTGGGGAATTCACCCCTCCACTTT.

The sample holds a few counts of this clonotype. This sequence joins TRBV13 and TRBJ2-1; TRBD1 might be the D (6 bases). Trimming cost V 3 bases and J 12 bases, with 9 bases left between them. The CDR3 runs 11 residues. Looked up from germline, CDR1 is PRHDT and CDR2 is FYEKMQ (reference sequence). The CDR3 region has the DNA TGTGCCAGCAGCTTGACAGGTCGGCAGTTCTTC. This codes for CASSLTGRQFF. Looking up the rest from reference TRBV13 and TRBJ2-1 gives the full variable domain: AAGVIQSPRHLIKEKRETATLKCYPIPRHDTVYWYQQGPGQDPQFLISFYEKMQSDKGSIPDRFSAQQFSDYHSELNMSSLELGDSALYFCASSLTGRQFFGPGTRLTVL.

Here the CDR3 DNA reads TGCGCCAGCAGTGAGGGGATCGGAAGGAGGCCTTATAGCAATCAGCCCCAGCATTTT. Its protein is CASSEGIGRRPYSNQPQHF. J is TRBJ1-5 and V is TRBV10-1, with no clear D. The V end lost 2 bases, the J end lost 0 bases, and 20 bases lay between the germline ends. The CDR3 runs 19 residues. CDR1 is WNHNN, CDR2 SYGVQD, per germline (reference sequence).